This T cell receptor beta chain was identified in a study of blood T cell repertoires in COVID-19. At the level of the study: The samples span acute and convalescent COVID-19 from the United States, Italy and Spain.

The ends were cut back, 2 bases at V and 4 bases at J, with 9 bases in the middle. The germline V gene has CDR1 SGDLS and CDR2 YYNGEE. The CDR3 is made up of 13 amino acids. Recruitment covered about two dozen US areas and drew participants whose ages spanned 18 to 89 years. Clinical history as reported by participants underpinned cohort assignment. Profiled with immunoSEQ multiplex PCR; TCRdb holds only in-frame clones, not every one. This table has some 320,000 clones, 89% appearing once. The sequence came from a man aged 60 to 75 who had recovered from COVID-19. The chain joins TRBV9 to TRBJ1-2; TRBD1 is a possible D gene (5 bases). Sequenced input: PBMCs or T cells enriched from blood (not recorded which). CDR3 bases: TGTGCCAGCAGCGTGACAGTGAGCTATGGCTACACCTTC. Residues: CASSVTVSYGYTF.